Shown below are 13 T cell receptor beta chains from a single sample sequenced in a study of T cells after yellow fever vaccination. TCRdb called the 5' RACE reads again in MiXCR, with one record for every CDR3 protein. The table has around 320,000 distinct CDR3 sequences, around 9.3% seen once. The specimen was CD4+ T cells sorted from PBMCs, collected 5 days after the yellow fever booster vaccination. These receptors were obtained from a man in his late teens or twenties who received the YFV17D yellow fever vaccine.

This clonotype was observed at least ten times. This sequence joins TRBV4-3 and TRBJ2-3; 8 nucleotides match TRBD1. The CDR3 is made up of 20 amino acids. Looked up from germline, CDR1 is LGHNA and CDR2 is YSLEER. Germline trimming cut 4 bases from V and 0 bases from J; bases unmatched to any gene: 18. CDR3 sequence reads: CASSRRLGRGLISSTDTQYF. The CDR3, as DNA: TGCGCCAGCAGCCGAAGGTTAGGCAGGGGGCTGATTTCTAGCACAGATACGCAGTATTTT.

Details on this clonotype: A much larger clone sits a single nucleotide away, making a read error possible. The chain carries TRBV12-3 or TRBV12-4 and TRBJ1-6; TRBD1 agrees at 7 bases. This CDR3 is 13 amino acids long. In DNA, the CDR3 is TGTGCCAGCAGCGACAGGGCGAACTCACCCCTCCCCTTT. Protein sequence: CASSDRANSPLPF.

J is TRBJ1-1 and V is TRBV7-9; 8 nucleotides agree with TRBD1. CDR3 length: 14 residues. With V trimmed by 2 bases and J by 7 bases, 6 bases remained unmatched. CDR1 and CDR2 from the germline V gene are SEHNR and FQNEAQ (reference sequence). The CDR3 nucleotides read TGTGCCAGCAGCTTAACCCAGGGGACAGGTGAAGCTTTCTTT. Translation gives CASSLTQGTGEAFF.

This clonotype was seen repeatedly, ten times or more. For the CDR3, the DNA is TGTGCCATCAGTGAGTTTTCTGCGAACACCGGGGAGCTGTTTTTT. This codes for CAISEFSANTGELFF. The V gene is TRBV10-3, the J gene TRBJ2-2; no clear D gene. The germline V gene encodes CDR1 ENHRY and CDR2 SYGVKD. The CDR3 consists of 15 residues. Trimming removed 1 base at V and 0 bases at J, with 6 bases between.

This clonotype has ten or more counts. The chain employs TRBV12-3 or TRBV12-4 and TRBJ1-2; D remains unclear. Trimming shortened V by 3 bases and J by 3 bases, and 8 bases separated the two germline ends. The CDR3 has 13 amino acids. CDR3 nucleotide sequence: TGTGCCAGCAGTTTTACCGGGCACTATGGCTACACCTTC. Translated, it gives CASSFTGHYGYTF.

The CDR3 DNA reads as TGCGCCAGCAGCCGGACATGGGACACAAAAAACATTCAGTACTTC. This codes for CASSRTWDTKNIQYF. The chain has TRBV4-1 and TRBJ2-4; a possible D gene is TRBD1 (6 bases). The germline V gene has CDR1 MGHRA and CDR2 YSYEKL. The length of the CDR3 is 15 residues. V gave up 4 bases and J gave up 4 bases, with 14 bases separating them.

In this sample, this clonotype turned up a few times. The rearrangement uses TRBV9 and TRBJ1-1; no firm D call. CDR1 and CDR2 (germline): SGDLS, YYNGEE. Trimming shortened V by 4 bases and J by 2 bases, and 12 bases separated the two germline ends. This CDR3 region has 14 residues. In nucleotides, the CDR3 is TGTGCCAGCAGCCCGAGCACGTTCAACACTGAAGCTTTCTTT. Translated, it gives CASSPSTFNTEAFF.

This clonotype has more than one count but fewer than ten. The chain has TRBV12-3 or TRBV12-4 and TRBJ2-7; TRBD1 agrees at 8 bases. The V gene end was trimmed by 8 bases and the J gene end by 7 bases; junction bases not matched to a gene: 16. The CDR3 sequence is 15 residues long. The CDR3 DNA reads TGTGCCAGCGGCTGGGGGACAGGCGACCTTTGGGAGCAGTACTTC. As protein: CASGWGTGDLWEQYF.

The chain combines TRBV15 with TRBJ1-2; D might be TRBD1 (6 bases). The CDR3 is 15 residues long. Trimming pared 0 bases from V and 4 bases from J, leaving 12 bases between. Germline-derived CDR1 and CDR2 are LNHNV and YYDKDF (reference sequence). Written as DNA, the CDR3 is TGTGCCACCAGCAGAGAGGGGGCGGCAGTCTATGGCTACACCTTC. It translates to CATSREGAAVYGYTF.

This clonotype came up a few times. The chain uses TRBV11-2 and TRBJ1-1; D unclear. The CDR3 has 13 amino acids. Looked up from germline, CDR1 is SGHAT and CDR2 is FQNNGV. V was trimmed by 5 bases and J by 7 bases, leaving 14 bases between them. The CDR3 sequence is CASSPLRRDEAFF. Written as DNA, the CDR3 is TGTGCCAGCAGCCCTCTTCGCAGAGATGAAGCTTTCTTT.

The chain links TRBV20-1 to TRBJ2-7; TRBD2 agrees at 7 bases. The CDR3 spans 16 residues. CDR1 DFQATT and CDR2 SNEGSKA come from the germline V gene (reference sequence). V lost 0 bases and J lost 2; bases outside the gene matches: 10. The CDR3: CSARDPQGAGTYEQYV. The CDR3 DNA sequence: TGCAGTGCTAGAGATCCCCAGGGAGCGGGGACCTACGAGCAGTACGTC.

This clonotype was observed many times. V is TRBV6-5 and J is TRBJ1-1; a possible D gene is TRBD1 (6 bases). Germline lookup yields CDR1 MNHEY and CDR2 SVGAGI. The CDR3 has 14 residues. Trimming left V 5 bases short and J 1 base short, with 11 bases between. CDR3 sequence (DNA): TGTGCCAGCAGTCGACGGACAGAGAACACTGAAGCTTTCTTT. This translates into CASSRRTENTEAFF.

In the case of this clonotype: Sequence at one end of the junction differs from germline and may be a read error. The chain uses TRBV11-2 and TRBJ1-4; 8 nucleotides line up with TRBD1. The CDR3 runs to 14 residues. Germline loops: CDR1 SGHAT, CDR2 FQNNGV. CDR3 region: CASSARQGYEKLYF. The CDR3 bases are TGTGCCAGCAGCGCCCGACAGGGGTATGAAAAACTGTATTTT.